The subject of this entry is one T cell receptor (beta chain). As yet, its antigen is unknown. This record comes from a study of OX40 agonist ivuxolimab in advanced cancers. Overall study context: Dose-escalation patients' cancers were hepatocellular carcinoma, melanoma, renal cell or head and neck cancer. General study findings and limits: At 0.1 to 3.0 mg/kg, clonal expansion of CD4+ and CD8+ blood T cells had occurred by week 6. The average count of expanded clones was higher among CD8+ T cells than among CD4+.

The germline V gene has CDR1 SGHDT and CDR2 YYEEEE. The CDR3 is made up of 12 amino acids. The data were produced by immunoSEQ multiplex PCR, yet TCRdb's version contains in-frame clones alone and is incomplete. Of some 97,000 clones in the sample, roughly nine tenths are singletons; the top ten hold 0.31%. This chain links TRBV5-6 with TRBJ2-5; the D is unclear. Gene TRBJ2-7 matches the end of the DNA better, so the J call may be wrong. The sequences come from CD4+ or CD8+ T cells sorted from blood, collected in a trial of the OX40 agonist ivuxolimab. The TCR sequence derives from an adult with an advanced solid tumor such as melanoma, head and neck, liver or kidney cancer. The CDR3 sequence: CASSLAAGEQYF. CDR3 sequence (DNA): TGTGCCAGCAGCTTGGCCGCTGGCGAGCAGTACTTC.